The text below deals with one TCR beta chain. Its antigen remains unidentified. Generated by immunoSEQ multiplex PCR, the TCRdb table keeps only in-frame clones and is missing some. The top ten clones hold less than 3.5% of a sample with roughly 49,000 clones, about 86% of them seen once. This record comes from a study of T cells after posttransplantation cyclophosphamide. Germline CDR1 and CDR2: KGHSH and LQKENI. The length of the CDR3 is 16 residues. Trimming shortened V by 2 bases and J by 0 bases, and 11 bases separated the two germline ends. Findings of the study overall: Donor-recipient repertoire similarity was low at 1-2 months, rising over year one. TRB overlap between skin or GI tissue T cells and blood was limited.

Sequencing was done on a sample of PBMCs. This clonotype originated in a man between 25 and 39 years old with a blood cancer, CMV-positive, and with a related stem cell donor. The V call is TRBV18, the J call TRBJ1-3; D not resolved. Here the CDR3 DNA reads TGTGCCAGCTCACCATCGGGTCCCCCCTCTGGAAACACCATATATTTT. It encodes CASSPSGPPSGNTIYF.